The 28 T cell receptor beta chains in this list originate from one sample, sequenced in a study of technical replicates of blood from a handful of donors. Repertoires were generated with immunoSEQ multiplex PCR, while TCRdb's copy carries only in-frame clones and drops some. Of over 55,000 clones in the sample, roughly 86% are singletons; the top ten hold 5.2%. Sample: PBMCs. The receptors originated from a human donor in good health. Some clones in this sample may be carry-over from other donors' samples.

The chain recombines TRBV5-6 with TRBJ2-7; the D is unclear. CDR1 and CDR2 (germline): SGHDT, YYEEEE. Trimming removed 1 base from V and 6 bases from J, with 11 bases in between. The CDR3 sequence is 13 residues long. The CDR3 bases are TGTGCCAGCAGCTTGCGCGGTCCCACCGAGCAGTACTTC. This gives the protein CASSLRGPTEQYF.

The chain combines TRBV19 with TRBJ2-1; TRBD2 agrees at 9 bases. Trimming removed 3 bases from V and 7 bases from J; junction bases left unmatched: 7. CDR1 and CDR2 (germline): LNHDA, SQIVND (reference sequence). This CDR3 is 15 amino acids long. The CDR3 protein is CASSIPLAGSNEQFF. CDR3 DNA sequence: TGTGCCAGTAGTATTCCCCTAGCGGGGTCAAATGAGCAGTTCTTC.

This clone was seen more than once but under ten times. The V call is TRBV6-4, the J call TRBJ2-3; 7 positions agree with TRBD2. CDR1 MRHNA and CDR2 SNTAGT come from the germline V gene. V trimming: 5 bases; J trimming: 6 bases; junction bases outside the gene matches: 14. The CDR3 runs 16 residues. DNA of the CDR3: TGTGCCAGCAGTCCCGAGGGTGAAGCGGGGCAGGATACGCAGTATTTT. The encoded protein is CASSPEGEAGQDTQYF.

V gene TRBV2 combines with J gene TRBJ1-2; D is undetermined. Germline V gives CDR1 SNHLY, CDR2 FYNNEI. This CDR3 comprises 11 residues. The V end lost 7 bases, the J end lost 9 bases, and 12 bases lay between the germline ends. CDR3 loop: CASTVEFSYTF. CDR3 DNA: TGTGCCAGCACTGTGGAGTTTAGCTACACCTTC.

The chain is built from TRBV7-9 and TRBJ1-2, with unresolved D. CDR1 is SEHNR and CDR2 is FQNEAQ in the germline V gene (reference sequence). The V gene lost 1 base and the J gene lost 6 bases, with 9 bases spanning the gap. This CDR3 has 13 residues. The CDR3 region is CASSLGQFDGYTF. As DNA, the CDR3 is TGTGCCAGCAGCTTAGGCCAGTTCGATGGCTACACCTTC.

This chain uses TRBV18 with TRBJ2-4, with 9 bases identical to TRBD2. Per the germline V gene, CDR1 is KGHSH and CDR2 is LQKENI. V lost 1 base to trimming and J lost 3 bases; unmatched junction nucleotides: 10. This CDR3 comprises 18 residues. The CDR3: CASSPRSSGEFGKNIQYF. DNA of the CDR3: TGTGCCAGCTCACCACGCTCTAGCGGGGAGTTTGGCAAAAACATTCAGTACTTC.

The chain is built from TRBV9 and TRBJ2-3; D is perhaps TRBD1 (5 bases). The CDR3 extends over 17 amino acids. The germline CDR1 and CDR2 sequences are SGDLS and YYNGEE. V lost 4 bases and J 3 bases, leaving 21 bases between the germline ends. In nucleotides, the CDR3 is TGTGCCAGCAGCTTTTCCCCCAGGACAAGTCAGACAGATACGCAGTATTTT. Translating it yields CASSFSPRTSQTDTQYF.

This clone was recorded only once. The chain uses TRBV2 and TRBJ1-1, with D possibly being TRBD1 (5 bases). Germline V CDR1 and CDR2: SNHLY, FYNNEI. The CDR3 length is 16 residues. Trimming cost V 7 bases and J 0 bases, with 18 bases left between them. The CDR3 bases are TGTGCCAGCACCCTTAAACTTCAGGGAATGAACACTGAAGCTTTCTTT. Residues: CASTLKLQGMNTEAFF.

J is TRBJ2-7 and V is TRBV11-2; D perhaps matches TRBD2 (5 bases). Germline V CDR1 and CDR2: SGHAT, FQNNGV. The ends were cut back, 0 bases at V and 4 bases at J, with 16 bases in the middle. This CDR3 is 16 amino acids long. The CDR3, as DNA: TGTGCCAGCAGCTTAGATGATTTGGGGAGAATGTACGAGCAGTACTTC. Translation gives CASSLDDLGRMYEQYF.

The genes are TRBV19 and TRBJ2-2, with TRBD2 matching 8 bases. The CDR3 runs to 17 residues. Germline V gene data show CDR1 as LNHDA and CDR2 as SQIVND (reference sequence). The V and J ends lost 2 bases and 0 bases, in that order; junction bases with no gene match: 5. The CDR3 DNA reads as TGTGCCAGTAGTATATGGCTAGCGGGTACGAACACCGGGGAGCTGTTTTTT. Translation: CASSIWLAGTNTGELFF. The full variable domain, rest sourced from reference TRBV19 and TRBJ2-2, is DGGITQSPKYLFRKEGQNVTLSCEQNLNHDAMYWYRQDPGQGLRLIYYSQIVNDFQKGDIAEGYSVSREKKESFPLTVTSAQKNPTAFYLCASSIWLAGTNTGELFFGEGSRLTVL.

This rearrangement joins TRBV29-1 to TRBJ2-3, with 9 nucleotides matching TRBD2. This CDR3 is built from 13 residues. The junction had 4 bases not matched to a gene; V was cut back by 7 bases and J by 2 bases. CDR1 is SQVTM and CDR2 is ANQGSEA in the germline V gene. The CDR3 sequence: CSARLAVTDTQYF. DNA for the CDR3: TGCAGCGCAAGACTAGCGGTCACAGATACGCAGTATTTT.

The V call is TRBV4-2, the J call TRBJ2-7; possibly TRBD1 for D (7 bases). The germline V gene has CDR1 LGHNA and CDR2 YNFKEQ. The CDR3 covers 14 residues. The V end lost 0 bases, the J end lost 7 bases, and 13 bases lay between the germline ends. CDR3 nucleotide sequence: TGTGCCAGCAGCCAAGATCGCCAGGGGGGTGAGCAGTACTTC. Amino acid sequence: CASSQDRQGGEQYF.

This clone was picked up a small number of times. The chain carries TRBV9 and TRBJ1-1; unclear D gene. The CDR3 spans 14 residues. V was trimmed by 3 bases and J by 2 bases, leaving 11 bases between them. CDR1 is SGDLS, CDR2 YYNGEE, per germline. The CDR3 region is CASSALAGNTEAFF. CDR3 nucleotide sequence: TGTGCCAGCAGCGCGCTAGCGGGTAACACTGAAGCTTTCTTT.

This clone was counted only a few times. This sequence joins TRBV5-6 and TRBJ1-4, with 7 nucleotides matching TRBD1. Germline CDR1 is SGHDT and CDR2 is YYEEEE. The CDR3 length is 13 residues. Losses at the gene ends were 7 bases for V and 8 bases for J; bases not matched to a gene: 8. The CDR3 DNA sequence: TGTGCCAGCTCGGACAGGTCATGGGAAAAACTGTTTTTT. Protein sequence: CASSDRSWEKLFF.

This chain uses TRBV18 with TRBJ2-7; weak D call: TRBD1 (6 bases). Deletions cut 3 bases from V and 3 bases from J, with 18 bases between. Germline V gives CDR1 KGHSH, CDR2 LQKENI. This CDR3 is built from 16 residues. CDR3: CASSPPTWTARYEQYF. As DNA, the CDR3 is TGTGCCAGCTCACCGCCTACATGGACAGCGCGCTACGAGCAGTACTTC.

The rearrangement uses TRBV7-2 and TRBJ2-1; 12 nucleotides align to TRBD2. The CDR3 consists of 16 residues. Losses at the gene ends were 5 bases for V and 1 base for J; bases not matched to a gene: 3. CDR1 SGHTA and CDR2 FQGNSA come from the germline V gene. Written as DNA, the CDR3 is TGTGCCAGCAGCGCGACTAGCGGGGGTTCCTACAATGAGCAGTTCTTC. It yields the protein CASSATSGGSYNEQFF.

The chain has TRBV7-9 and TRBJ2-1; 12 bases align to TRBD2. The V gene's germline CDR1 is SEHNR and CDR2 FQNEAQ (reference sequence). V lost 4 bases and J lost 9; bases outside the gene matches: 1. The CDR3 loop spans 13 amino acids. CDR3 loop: CASSSTSGSEQFF. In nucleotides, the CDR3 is TGTGCCAGCAGCTCGACTAGCGGGAGTGAGCAGTTCTTC.

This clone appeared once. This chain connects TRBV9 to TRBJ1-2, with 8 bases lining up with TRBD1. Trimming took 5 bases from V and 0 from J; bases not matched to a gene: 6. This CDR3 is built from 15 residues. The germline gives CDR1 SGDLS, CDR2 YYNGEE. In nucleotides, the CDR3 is TGTGCCAGCAGGCATGGGACAGGAGCTAACTATGGCTACACCTTC. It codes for CASRHGTGANYGYTF. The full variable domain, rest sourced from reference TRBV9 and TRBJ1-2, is DSGVTQTPKHLITATGQRVTLRCSPRSGDLSVYWYQQSLDQGLQFLIQYYNGEERAKGNILERFSAQQFPDLHSELNLSSLELGDSALYFCASRHGTGANYGYTFGSGTRLTVV.

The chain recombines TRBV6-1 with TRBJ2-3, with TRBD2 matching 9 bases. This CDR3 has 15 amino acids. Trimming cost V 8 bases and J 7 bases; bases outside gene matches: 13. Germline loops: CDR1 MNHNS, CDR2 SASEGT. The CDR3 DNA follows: TGTGCCAGCGGAACAGCGGGGGGTGGCTCGAATACGCAGTATTTT. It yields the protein CASGTAGGGSNTQYF.

This CDR3 is CASRKDRVGWTEAFF. CDR3 coding DNA: TGTGCCAGCAGGAAGGACAGGGTTGGATGGACTGAAGCTTTCTTT. The gene calls are TRBV6-5 and TRBJ1-1; TRBD1 agrees at 8 bases. Per the germline V gene, CDR1 is MNHEY and CDR2 is SVGAGI. The CDR3 has 15 residues. After removal of 6 bases from V and 5 bases from J, the junction contained 11 bases not matched to a gene.

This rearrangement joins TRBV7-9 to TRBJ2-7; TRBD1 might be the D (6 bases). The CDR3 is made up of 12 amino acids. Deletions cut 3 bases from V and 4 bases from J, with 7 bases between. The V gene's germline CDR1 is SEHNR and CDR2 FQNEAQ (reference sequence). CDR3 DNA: TGTGCCAGCAGCTTTCAGGGGTACGAGCAGTACTTC. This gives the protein CASSFQGYEQYF.

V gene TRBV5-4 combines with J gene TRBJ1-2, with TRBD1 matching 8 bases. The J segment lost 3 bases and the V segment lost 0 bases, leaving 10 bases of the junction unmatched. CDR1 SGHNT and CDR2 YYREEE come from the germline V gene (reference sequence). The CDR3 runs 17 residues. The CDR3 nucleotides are TGTGCCAGCAGCTTGGGGTTGACAGGGGTAGGCGACTATGGCTACACCTTC. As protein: CASSLGLTGVGDYGYTF.

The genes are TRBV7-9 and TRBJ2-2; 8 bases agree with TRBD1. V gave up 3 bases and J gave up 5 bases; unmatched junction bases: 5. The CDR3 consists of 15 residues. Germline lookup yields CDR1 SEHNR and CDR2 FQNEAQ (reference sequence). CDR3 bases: TGTGCCAGCAGCTTGCGGACAGGGTTAACCGGGGAGCTGTTTTTT. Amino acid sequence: CASSLRTGLTGELFF.

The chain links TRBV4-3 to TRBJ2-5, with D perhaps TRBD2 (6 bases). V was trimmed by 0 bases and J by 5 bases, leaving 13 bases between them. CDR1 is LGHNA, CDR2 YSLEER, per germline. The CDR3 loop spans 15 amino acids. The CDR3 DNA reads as TGCGCCAGCAGCCAAGATGGCGAGGGGAGGGAGACCCAGTACTTC. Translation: CASSQDGEGRETQYF.

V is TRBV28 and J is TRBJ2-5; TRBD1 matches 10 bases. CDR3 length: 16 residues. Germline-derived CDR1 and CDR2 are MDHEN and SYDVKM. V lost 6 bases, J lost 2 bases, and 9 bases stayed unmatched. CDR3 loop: CASRFETGGRQETQYF. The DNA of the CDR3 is TGTGCCAGCAGATTTGAGACAGGGGGCAGGCAAGAGACCCAGTACTTC.

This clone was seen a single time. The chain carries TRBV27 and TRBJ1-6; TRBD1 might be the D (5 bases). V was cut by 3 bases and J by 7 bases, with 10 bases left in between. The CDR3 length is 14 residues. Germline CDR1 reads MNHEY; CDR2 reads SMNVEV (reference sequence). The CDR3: CASSLEGNNSPLHF. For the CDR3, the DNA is TGTGCCAGCAGTTTGGAGGGGAACAATTCACCCCTCCACTTT.

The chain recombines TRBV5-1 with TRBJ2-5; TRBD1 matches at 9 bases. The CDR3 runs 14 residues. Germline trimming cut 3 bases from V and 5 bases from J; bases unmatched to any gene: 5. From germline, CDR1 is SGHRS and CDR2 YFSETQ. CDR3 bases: TGCGCCAGCAGCTACGGACAGGGGAAGGAGACCCAGTACTTC. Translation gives CASSYGQGKETQYF.

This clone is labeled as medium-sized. CDR3: CASSLGPKLFF. CDR3 nucleotide sequence: TGTGCCAGCAGCTTGGGCCCGAAACTCTTCTTT. The chain joins TRBV5-6 to TRBJ1-1; D remains unclear. The V end was cut by 0 bases, the J end by 14 bases, with 11 bases between. Germline V lookup: CDR1 SGHDT, CDR2 YYEEEE. The CDR3 has 11 residues.